A single sample gave rise to the 26 T cell receptor beta chains below, sequenced in a study of CD8 T cells in ankylosing spondylitis. From the 5' RACE reads, TCRdb called clonotypes with MiXCR, one entry per CDR3 protein. The sample records 25,000 or so distinct CDR3 sequences, roughly 7.9% being singletons. Sequencing used blood. The receptors were gathered from a male donor with ankylosing spondylitis or in good health (not recorded which).

The chain has TRBV29-1 and TRBJ2-3; D not resolved. The CDR3 covers 11 residues. Per the germline V gene, CDR1 is SQVTM and CDR2 is ANQGSEA. Trimming took 6 bases from V and 6 from J, leaving 10 bases between them. The DNA of the CDR3 is TGCAGCGTCGCCCACGGCGATACGCAGTATTTT. Amino acids: CSVAHGDTQYF.

The sample holds many counts of this clonotype. The chain has TRBV20-1 and TRBJ2-6; 12 bases line up with TRBD2. The CDR3 is 12 amino acids. Germline CDR1 and CDR2: DFQATT and SNEGSKA (reference sequence). Germline trimming cut 4 bases from V and 16 bases from J; bases unmatched to any gene: 5. This CDR3 reads CSATSGTSGLTF. The CDR3, as DNA: TGCAGTGCTACCTCCGGGACTAGCGGGCTGACTTTC.

The CDR3 DNA follows: TGTGCCAGCAGTGAAGCGGGAGGCTCCTACAATGAGCAGTTCTTC. Translated, it gives CASSEAGGSYNEQFF. The V gene is TRBV6-1, the J gene TRBJ2-1; TRBD2 is a possible D gene (6 bases). The CDR3 length is 15 residues. Germline CDR1 and CDR2: MNHNS and SASEGT. V was cut by 0 bases and J by 0 bases, with 6 bases left in between.

This chain joins TRBV4-3 and TRBJ1-1, with D perhaps matching TRBD1 (6 bases). Trimming left V 3 bases short and J 1 base short, with 12 bases between. The length of the CDR3 is 15 residues. CDR1 LGHNA and CDR2 YSLEER come from the germline V gene. CDR3 in amino acids: CASSHSGQSNTEAFF. The CDR3, as DNA: TGCGCCAGCAGCCACTCCGGACAGTCGAACACTGAAGCTTTCTTT.

This clonotype was found a few times. The V call is TRBV27, the J call TRBJ2-3; a possible D gene is TRBD2 (7 bases). The CDR3 is 15 amino acids. V was trimmed by 6 bases and J by 6 bases, leaving 19 bases between them. Germline V gene sequence: CDR1 MNHEY, CDR2 SMNVEV (reference sequence). In nucleotides, the CDR3 is TGTGCCAGCAGATCCAGGGGAGGGATCCGGGATACGCAGTATTTT. It yields the protein CASRSRGGIRDTQYF.

V gene TRBV18 combines with J gene TRBJ2-7; D perhaps matches TRBD2 (5 bases). V gave up 3 bases and J gave up 5 bases, with 8 bases separating them. CDR1 is KGHSH, CDR2 LQKENI, per germline. The length of the CDR3 is 12 residues. The CDR3 region has the DNA TGTGCCAGCTCACCTCACGGGGACGAGCAGTACTTC. The encoded protein is CASSPHGDEQYF.

This clonotype has a handful of counts. The genes are TRBV3-1 and TRBJ1-4; D remains ambiguous. The ends were cut back, 1 base at V and 4 bases at J, with 13 bases in the middle. Germline V gene lookup returns CDR1 LGHDT and CDR2 YNNKEL (reference sequence). The CDR3 length is 16 residues. CDR3 DNA: TGTGCCAGCAGCCAAGGGTCCGGGCCACTTAATGAAAAACTGTTTTTT. Its protein product is CASSQGSGPLNEKLFF.

This clonotype was detected only a few times. The rearrangement joins TRBV7-6 to TRBJ2-7; D is unresolved. The CDR3 is 14 amino acids. CDR1 and CDR2 from the germline V gene are SGHVS and FNYEAQ. The V and J ends lost 4 bases and 4 bases respectively, with 14 bases between them. This chain's CDR3 is CASSSSGPTYEQYF. The CDR3 bases are TGTGCCAGCAGCTCCTCCGGGCCCACATACGAGCAGTACTTC.

J is TRBJ1-4 and V is TRBV12-3 or TRBV12-4; D is unresolved. The CDR3 runs 15 residues. Between the trimmed V and J ends, which lost 5 bases and 10 bases, there was a span of 20 bases. The DNA for the CDR3 is TGTGCCAGCAGTCCTTCGACGGGTGATAAGCGAAAACTGTTTTTT. Translation gives CASSPSTGDKRKLFF.

This clonotype was found a few times. The rearrangement links TRBV7-3 to TRBJ1-1; tentative D call: TRBD1 (5 bases). This CDR3 spans 18 amino acids. The germline V and J ends were trimmed by 1 base and 5 bases, with 23 bases remaining between them. Germline CDR1 reads SGHTA; CDR2 reads FQGTGA. CDR3 sequence: CASSLNPIDSSRGTEAFF. CDR3 sequence (DNA): TGTGCCAGCAGCTTAAACCCAATCGACAGTTCACGAGGAACTGAAGCTTTCTTT.

This clonotype was detected only a few times. The V and J genes are TRBV5-1 and TRBJ1-5; TRBD1 agrees at 7 bases. Germline lookup yields CDR1 SGHRS and CDR2 YFSETQ. J gave up 2 bases and V 4 bases, and 6 bases lay outside the gene matches. CDR3 size: 15 residues. The DNA of the CDR3 is TGCGCCAGCAGCATAGGGGGCCCGGGCAATCAGCCCCAGCATTTT. Amino acids: CASSIGGPGNQPQHF.

This clonotype has ten or more counts. The chain uses TRBV27 and TRBJ2-7; D gene ambiguous. V shed 6 bases and J shed 0 bases, with 6 bases lying between them. From germline, CDR1 is MNHEY and CDR2 SMNVEV (reference sequence). The CDR3 consists of 12 residues. Here the CDR3 DNA reads TGTGCCAGCAGCTTTACCTCCTACGAGCAGTACTTC. The encoded protein is CASSFTSYEQYF.

The sample holds a few counts of this clonotype. V gene TRBV12-3 or TRBV12-4 combines with J gene TRBJ2-3; D perhaps matches TRBD2 (6 bases). Trimming shortened V by 2 bases and J by 8 bases, and 20 bases separated the two germline ends. This CDR3 spans 16 amino acids. The CDR3 DNA is TGTGCCAGCAGTTTAATAGGCGGGGAGATTCGCCTTACGCAGTATTTT. This translates into CASSLIGGEIRLTQYF.

This clonotype was recorded at least ten times. The chain recombines TRBV29-1 with TRBJ2-3, with D tentatively TRBD1 or TRBD2 (5 bases each). CDR3 length equals 16 residues. Germline V gives CDR1 SQVTM, CDR2 ANQGSEA. V gave up 4 bases and J gave up 4 bases, with 21 bases separating them. In DNA, the CDR3 is TGCAGCGTTGTGGACACCGGGGCCCTTGACGCAGATACGCAGTATTTT. Translated: CSVVDTGALDADTQYF.

The chain is built from TRBV29-1 and TRBJ2-1; 10 bases match TRBD1. CDR3 length: 14 amino acids. With V trimmed by 6 bases and J by 4 bases, 6 bases remained unmatched. Per germline, CDR1 SQVTM and CDR2 ANQGSEA. In DNA form, the CDR3 reads TGCAGCGTAGAGCTGGGACAGGGGTACAATGAGCAGTTCTTC. Its protein is CSVELGQGYNEQFF.

This clonotype was detected ten times or more. The V gene is TRBV20-1, the J gene TRBJ2-3; 9 bases fit TRBD1. The CDR3 length is 16 residues. J gave up 0 bases and V 6 bases, and 10 bases lay outside the gene matches. CDR1 and CDR2 from the germline V gene are DFQATT and SNEGSKA (reference sequence). The CDR3 bases are TGCAGTGCCAACATGGATGACAGGGGGAGCACAGATACGCAGTATTTT. Protein sequence: CSANMDDRGSTDTQYF.

This clonotype was observed at least ten times. V gene TRBV4-3 combines with J gene TRBJ2-2, with a tentative D call TRBD1 (6 bases). The CDR3 loop spans 16 amino acids. CDR1 is LGHNA and CDR2 is YSLEER in the germline V gene. Trimming removed 1 base at V and 2 bases at J, with 11 bases between. CDR3 nucleotides: TGCGCCAGCAGCCAAGGACAGGACCCAAACACCGGGGAGCTGTTTTTT. The encoded protein is CASSQGQDPNTGELFF.

This chain connects TRBV16 to TRBJ1-5; no clear D gene. Germline loops: CDR1 KGHSY, CDR2 FQNENV. The CDR3 sequence is 14 residues long. Trimming removed 0 bases from V and 7 bases from J, with 10 bases in between. CDR3 protein: CASSQSLRGQPQHF. Here the CDR3 DNA reads TGTGCCAGCAGCCAATCGCTTCGAGGACAGCCCCAGCATTTT.

This clonotype was recorded many times. This chain joins TRBV14 and TRBJ2-3; D gene ambiguous. The germline V gene has CDR1 SGHDN and CDR2 FVKESK. The CDR3 is 16 amino acids. V was cut by 1 base and J by 0 bases, with 11 bases left in between. CDR3 in amino acids: CASSQGLQPSTDTQYF. The CDR3 nucleotides read TGTGCCAGCAGCCAAGGCCTCCAGCCAAGCACAGATACGCAGTATTTT.

This clonotype was observed at least ten times. The genes are TRBV5-4 and TRBJ2-3; TRBD1 or TRBD2 may be the D gene (5 bases each). CDR1 is SGHNT, CDR2 YYREEE, per germline (reference sequence). The CDR3 length is 16 residues. The germline V and J ends were trimmed by 4 bases and 1 base, with 16 bases remaining between them. CDR3 protein: CASSQLVGPGTDTQYF. The CDR3 nucleotides are TGTGCCAGCAGCCAGCTAGTGGGACCTGGCACAGATACGCAGTATTTT.

The genes are TRBV12-3 or TRBV12-4 and TRBJ2-3; D not resolved. The V and J ends lost 6 bases and 0 bases respectively, with 10 bases between them. This CDR3 has 14 amino acids. The CDR3 here is CASRAPLSTDTQYF. DNA of the CDR3: TGTGCCAGCAGGGCCCCGCTCAGCACAGATACGCAGTATTTT.

This clonotype was seen at least ten times. The chain links TRBV7-9 to TRBJ2-2, with D perhaps matching TRBD1 or TRBD2 (5 bases each). Per germline, CDR1 SEHNR and CDR2 FQNEAQ (reference sequence). This CDR3 contains 15 residues. Trimming removed 3 bases from V and 0 bases from J, with 8 bases in between. For the CDR3, the DNA is TGTGCCAGCAGCTTCGGGGACCCGAACACCGGGGAGCTGTTTTTT. Encoded protein: CASSFGDPNTGELFF.

The CDR3 region has the DNA TGCAGCGTTGGAAATAGCGGGAGAGAGACCCAGTACTTC. Translation: CSVGNSGRETQYF. The chain links TRBV29-1 to TRBJ2-5, with TRBD2 matching 9 bases. The length of the CDR3 is 13 residues. V was pared by 4 bases and J by 4 bases, with 4 bases of the junction left unmatched. The germline CDR1 and CDR2 sequences are SQVTM and ANQGSEA.

This clonotype has a handful of counts. The chain links TRBV10-3 to TRBJ1-4, with D perhaps matching TRBD1 (5 bases). Germline loops: CDR1 ENHRY, CDR2 SYGVKD. The CDR3 sequence is 14 residues long. V was trimmed by 5 bases and J by 5 bases, leaving 12 bases between them. Here the CDR3 reads CAISKGRGNEKLFF. Written as DNA, the CDR3 is TGTGCCATCAGTAAGGGACGGGGGAATGAAAAACTGTTTTTT.

This clonotype came up many times. The chain has TRBV10-3 and TRBJ2-7; D remains ambiguous. CDR1 is ENHRY and CDR2 is SYGVKD in the germline V gene. The germline V and J ends were trimmed by 8 bases and 2 bases, with 7 bases remaining between them. The CDR3 consists of 11 residues. CDR3 sequence (DNA): TGTGCCATCCGTAGGGCCTACGAGCAGTACGTC. It specifies CAIRRAYEQYV.

At least ten counts were recorded for this clonotype. The chain carries TRBV6-1 and TRBJ2-5; D unclear. This CDR3 region has 11 residues. Trimming removed 6 bases from V and 1 base from J, with 3 bases in between. CDR1 MNHNS and CDR2 SASEGT come from the germline V gene. The DNA of the CDR3 is TGTGCCAGCAGCCTCCAAGAGACCCAGTACTTC. Translation gives CASSLQETQYF.